This passage covers 16 T cell receptor beta chains from one sample sequenced in a study of T cells in Graves' hyperthyroidism and ophthalmopathy. Amplification targeted TCR beta CDR3 regions from RNA transcripts. The TCR CDR3 was amplified in a first-round RT-PCR using the HTBI primer set. TCRdb re-called the multiplex PCR reads with MiXCR, one entry per CDR3 protein. The profile covers 450,000 to 700,000 distinct CDR3 sequences, with 35% to 55% appearing a single time and about 20% taken by the ten largest. Source material: peripheral blood or thyroid tissue (not recorded which). These receptors were obtained from an adult woman with Graves' disease, either hyperthyroidism or ophthalmopathy (not recorded which).

This clonotype was recorded many times. The gene calls are TRBV11-2 and TRBJ2-5, with D possibly matching TRBD1 (6 bases). The germline CDR1 and CDR2 sequences are SGHAT and FQNNGV. The V gene lost 5 bases and the J gene lost 5 bases, with 15 bases spanning the gap. The length of the CDR3 is 14 residues. The CDR3 sequence is CASSNQGIGETQYF. For the CDR3, the DNA is TGTGCCAGCAGCAACCAGGGGATCGGGGAGACCCAGTACTTC.

The chain joins TRBV7-2 to TRBJ1-1; no clear D. The CDR3 sequence is 12 residues long. Trimming removed 5 bases from V and 6 bases from J, with 10 bases in between. Germline values: CDR1 SGHTA, CDR2 FQGNSA. Here the CDR3 reads CASSLDSPEAFF. The CDR3 nucleotides read TGTGCCAGCAGCCTGGACTCACCTGAAGCTTTCTTT.

The CDR3 is CSVGDPNSPLHF. CDR3 coding DNA: TGCAGTGTTGGAGACCCTAATTCACCCCTCCACTTT. V and J are TRBV20-1 and TRBJ1-6; no reliable D call. There are 12 residues in the CDR3. CDR1 and CDR2 from the germline V gene are DFQATT and SNEGSKA (reference sequence). Deletions cut 7 bases from V and 6 bases from J, with 10 bases between.

This sequence joins TRBV10-3 and TRBJ2-5, with D possibly TRBD1 on 6 matching bases. The V end was cut by 5 bases, the J end by 1 base, with 23 bases between. This CDR3 has 18 residues. Germline CDR1 reads ENHRY; CDR2 reads SYGVKD. CDR3 bases: TGTGCCATCAGTCCGCCCTACATGGGACAAAAACGCCAAGAGACCCAGTACTTC. As protein: CAISPPYMGQKRQETQYF.

The table lists this clonotype with many counts. The genes are TRBV11-2 and TRBJ1-5, with D hard to call. The CDR3 loop spans 13 amino acids. The V gene lost 3 bases and the J gene lost 6 bases, with 9 bases spanning the gap. The V gene's germline CDR1 is SGHAT and CDR2 FQNNGV. CDR3 loop: CASSFLHSQPQHF. The CDR3 region has the DNA TGTGCCAGCAGCTTCCTACACAGTCAGCCCCAGCATTTT.

The gene calls are TRBV3-1 and TRBJ2-2; 8 nucleotides match TRBD2. The CDR3 spans 15 residues. Germline values: CDR1 LGHDT, CDR2 YNNKEL (reference sequence). V trimming: 3 bases; J trimming: 4 bases; junction bases outside the gene matches: 4. CDR3 sequence: CASSQSGSFTGELFF. As DNA, the CDR3 is TGTGCCAGCAGCCAGAGCGGGAGCTTCACCGGGGAGCTGTTTTTT. Using reference TRBV3-1 and TRBJ2-2 for the parts outside the CDR3, the full variable domain is DTAVSQTPKYLVTQMGNDKSIKCEQNLGHDTMYWYKQDSKKFLKIMFSYNNKELIINETVPNRFSPKSPDKAHLNLHINSLELGDSAVYFCASSQSGSFTGELFFGEGSRLTVL.

The sample holds a few counts of this clonotype. This chain connects TRBV29-1 to TRBJ2-7; D unresolved. Trimming pared 0 bases from V and 9 bases from J, leaving 12 bases between. CDR1 and CDR2 (germline): SQVTM, ANQGSEA. CDR3 size: 12 residues. CDR3 amino acids: CSVEEPSYPQYF. CDR3 DNA: TGCAGCGTTGAAGAGCCCAGTTATCCGCAGTACTTC.

This clonotype was observed many times. The chain links TRBV19 to TRBJ1-1; D unresolved. The CDR3 spans 14 residues. Germline CDR1 LNHDA, CDR2 SQIVND (reference sequence). Between the trimmed V and J ends, which lost 8 bases and 0 bases, there was a span of 13 bases. The chain's CDR3 is CASQDPTMNTEAFF. CDR3 nucleotide sequence: TGTGCCAGTCAAGACCCGACCATGAACACTGAAGCTTTCTTT.

The CDR3 here is CASRGTGIQLYEQYF. Here the CDR3 DNA reads TGTGCCAGCAGGGGGACAGGGATTCAGCTCTACGAGCAGTACTTC. The V call is TRBV2, the J call TRBJ2-7, with 9 bases lining up with TRBD1. Germline CDR1 SNHLY, CDR2 FYNNEI. Unmatched junction bases numbered 9, after V lost 6 bases and J lost 3 bases. The CDR3 is 15 residues long.

This clonotype was picked up many times. V is TRBV2 and J is TRBJ2-5; D is unresolved. The CDR3 is 13 amino acids. Trimming shortened V by 3 bases and J by 5 bases, and 10 bases separated the two germline ends. Germline V gives CDR1 SNHLY, CDR2 FYNNEI. CDR3 loop: CASSDEWPETQYF. In DNA, the CDR3 is TGTGCCAGCAGTGACGAATGGCCCGAGACCCAGTACTTC. Full variable domain (remainder filled in from reference TRBV2 and TRBJ2-5): EPEVTQTPSHQVTQMGQEVILRCVPISNHLYFYWYRQILGQKVEFLVSFYNNEISEKSEIFDDQFSVERPDGSNFTLKIRSTKLEDSAMYFCASSDEWPETQYFGPGTRLLVL.

V usage is TRBV7-6 and J usage is TRBJ1-4; D call uncertain. The CDR3 runs 14 residues. Deletions cut 3 bases from V and 8 bases from J, with 13 bases between. Germline-derived CDR1 and CDR2 are SGHVS and FNYEAQ. In nucleotides, the CDR3 is TGTGCCAGCAGCTTGCTGGGGTCGGGAGAAAAACTGTTTTTT. Its protein is CASSLLGSGEKLFF.

Notes on this clonotype: The conserved final phenylalanine or tryptophan is absent from the CDR3, which likely points to a read error. The DNA is omitted, as the CDR3 cannot be located on it reliably, and the CDR3 follows TCRdb's listing. The chain recombines TRBV28 with TRBJ2-5; the D call TRBD2 from the table was never checked on the DNA. The CDR3 extends over 8 residues, inclusive of both ends. CDR1 is MDHEN and CDR2 is SYDVKM in the germline V gene. CDR3 protein: CASQDPTS.

This chain connects TRBV7-8 to TRBJ1-2; D might be TRBD1 (6 bases). The germline V gene encodes CDR1 SGHVS and CDR2 FQNEAQ. The CDR3 runs to 14 residues. Deletions cut 5 bases from V and 8 bases from J, with 18 bases between. CDR3 sequence: CASSATGSVEGYTF. For the CDR3, the DNA is TGTGCCAGCAGCGCTACAGGGAGCGTTGAAGGCTACACCTTC.

This chain joins TRBV7-8 and TRBJ2-5, with D perhaps TRBD2 (5 bases). The CDR3 contains 15 residues. The V end lost 2 bases, the J end lost 9 bases, and 19 bases lay between the germline ends. The germline CDR1 and CDR2 sequences are SGHVS and FQNEAQ. In DNA form, the CDR3 reads TGTGCCAGCAGCTTACACCGGAGGCTCGATCAGCCCCAGTACTTC. This encodes CASSLHRRLDQPQYF.

Remarks on this clonotype: The limits of the CDR3 on the DNA are not certain, so only TCRdb's listed CDR3 is given. The genes are TRBV12-3 or TRBV12-4 and TRBJ2-2; the table's D gene call, TRBD1, was not cross checked with the DNA. The CDR3 spans 16 residues, counting both ends. The CDR3 is CASSWPGQGTPGSCFF.

This clonotype has at least ten counts. The genes are TRBV12-3 or TRBV12-4 and TRBJ1-2; D ambiguous. V was trimmed by 5 bases and J by 7 bases, leaving 20 bases between them. CDR3 length equals 15 residues. The CDR3 DNA follows: TGTGCCAGCAGTCCCAAAGGAAGGTGGCTATCTGGCTACACCTTC. It codes for CASSPKGRWLSGYTF.